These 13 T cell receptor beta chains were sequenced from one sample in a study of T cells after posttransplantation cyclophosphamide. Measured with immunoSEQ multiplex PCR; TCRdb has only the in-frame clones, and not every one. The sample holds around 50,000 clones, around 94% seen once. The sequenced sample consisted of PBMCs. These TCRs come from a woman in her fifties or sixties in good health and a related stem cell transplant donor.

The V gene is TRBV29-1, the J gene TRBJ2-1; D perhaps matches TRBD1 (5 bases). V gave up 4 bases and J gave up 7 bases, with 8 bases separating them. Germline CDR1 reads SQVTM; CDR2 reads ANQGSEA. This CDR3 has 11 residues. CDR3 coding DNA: TGCAGCGTTGGGCAGGGTAATGAGCAGTTCTTC. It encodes CSVGQGNEQFF.

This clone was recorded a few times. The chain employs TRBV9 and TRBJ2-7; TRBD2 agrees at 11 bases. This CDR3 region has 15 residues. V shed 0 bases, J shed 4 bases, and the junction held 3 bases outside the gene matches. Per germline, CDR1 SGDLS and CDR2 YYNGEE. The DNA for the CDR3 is TGTGCCAGCAGCGTAGACCCTAGCGGGAGGTACGAGCAGTACTTC. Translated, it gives CASSVDPSGRYEQYF.

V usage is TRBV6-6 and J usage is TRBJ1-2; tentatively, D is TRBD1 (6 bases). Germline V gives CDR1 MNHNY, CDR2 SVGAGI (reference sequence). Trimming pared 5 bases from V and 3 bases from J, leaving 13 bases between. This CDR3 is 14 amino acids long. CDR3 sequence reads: CASSRGGDYYGYTF. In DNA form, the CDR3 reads TGTGCCAGCAGTAGGGGGGGAGATTACTATGGCTACACCTTC.

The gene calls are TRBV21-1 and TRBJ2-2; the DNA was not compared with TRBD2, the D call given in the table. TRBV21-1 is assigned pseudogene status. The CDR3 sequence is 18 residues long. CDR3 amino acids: CASSKEFQRGGNTGELFF. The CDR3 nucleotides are TGTGCCAGCAGCAAAGAGTTCCAGCGGGGAGGGAACACCGGGGAGCTGTTTTTT.

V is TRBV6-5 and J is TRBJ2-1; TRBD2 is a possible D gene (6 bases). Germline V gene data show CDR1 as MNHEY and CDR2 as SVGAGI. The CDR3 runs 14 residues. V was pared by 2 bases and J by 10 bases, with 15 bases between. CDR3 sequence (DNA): TGTGCCAGCAGTTACGATCATACGGCGGGGGAGCAGTTCTTC. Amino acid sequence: CASSYDHTAGEQFF.

Here the CDR3 reads CASSLSRNTGELFF. In nucleotides, the CDR3 is TGTGCCAGCAGTCTTTCCAGGAACACCGGGGAGCTGTTTTTT. The chain uses TRBV6-6 and TRBJ2-2, with unresolved D. V was pared by 5 bases and J by 1 base, with 8 bases between. CDR3 length equals 14 residues. From germline, CDR1 is MNHNY and CDR2 SVGAGI (reference sequence).

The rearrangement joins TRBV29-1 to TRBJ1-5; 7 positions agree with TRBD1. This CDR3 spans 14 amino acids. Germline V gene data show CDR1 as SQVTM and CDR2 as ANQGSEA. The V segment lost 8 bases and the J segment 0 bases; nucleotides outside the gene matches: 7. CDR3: CSIGTDYSNQPQHF. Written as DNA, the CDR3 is TGCAGCATCGGGACAGATTATAGCAATCAGCCCCAGCATTTT.

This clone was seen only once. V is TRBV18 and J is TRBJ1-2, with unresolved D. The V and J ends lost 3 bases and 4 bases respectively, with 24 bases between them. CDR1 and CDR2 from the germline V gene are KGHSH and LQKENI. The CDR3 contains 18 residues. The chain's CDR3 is CASSPSATARTSGYGYTF. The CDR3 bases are TGTGCCAGCTCACCCTCGGCGACTGCCAGGACTTCAGGCTATGGCTACACCTTC.

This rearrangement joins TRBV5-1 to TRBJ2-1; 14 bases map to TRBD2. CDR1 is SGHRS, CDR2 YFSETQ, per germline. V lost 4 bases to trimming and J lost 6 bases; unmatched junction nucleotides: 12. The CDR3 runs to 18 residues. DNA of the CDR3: TGCGCCAGCAGCAACCCCGGGACTAGCGGGAGCCTGGGCAATGAGCAGTTCTTC. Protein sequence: CASSNPGTSGSLGNEQFF.

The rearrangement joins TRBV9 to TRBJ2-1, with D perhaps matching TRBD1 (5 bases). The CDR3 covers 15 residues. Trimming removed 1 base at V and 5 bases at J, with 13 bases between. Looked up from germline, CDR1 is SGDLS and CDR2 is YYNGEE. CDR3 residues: CASSVTAQVDNEQFF. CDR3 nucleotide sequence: TGTGCCAGCAGCGTAACGGCACAGGTAGACAATGAGCAGTTCTTC.

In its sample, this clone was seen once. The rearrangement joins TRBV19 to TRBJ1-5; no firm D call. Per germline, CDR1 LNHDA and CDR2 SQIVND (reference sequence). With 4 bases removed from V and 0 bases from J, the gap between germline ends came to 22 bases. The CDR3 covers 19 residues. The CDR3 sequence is CASSTHFSHSGYSNQPQHF. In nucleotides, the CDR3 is TGTGCCAGTAGTACCCACTTTTCCCACTCCGGTTATAGCAATCAGCCCCAGCATTTT.

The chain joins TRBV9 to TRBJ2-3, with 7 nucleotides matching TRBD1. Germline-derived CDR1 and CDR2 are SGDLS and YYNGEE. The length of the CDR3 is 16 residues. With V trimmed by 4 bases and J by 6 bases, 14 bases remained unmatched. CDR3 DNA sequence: TGTGCCAGCAGCCCAGGCGACAGGGTACTGCGGGATACGCAGTATTTT. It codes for CASSPGDRVLRDTQYF.

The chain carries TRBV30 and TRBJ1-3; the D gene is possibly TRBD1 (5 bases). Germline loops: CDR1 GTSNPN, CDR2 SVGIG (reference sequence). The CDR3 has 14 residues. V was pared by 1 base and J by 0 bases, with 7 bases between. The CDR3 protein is CAWSAGISGNTIYF. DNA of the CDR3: TGTGCCTGGAGTGCAGGGATCTCTGGAAACACCATATATTTT.